This T cell receptor (beta chain) was recorded in a study of graft-versus-host responses after intestinal transplantation. This table comes from immunoSEQ multiplex PCR, and its TCRdb copy is limited to in-frame clones, with some not included. Of roughly 23,000 clones in the sample, around three quarters were seen once. Intraepithelial and lamina propria lymphocytes were freed from processed graft tissue. Worth noting for this clone: Its antigen is not known.

Study-wide results and limits: Declining HvG levels early post-transplant were linked to peak circulating GvH clone levels.

The CDR3 length is 16 residues. Trimming cost V 2 bases and J 0 bases, with 11 bases left between them. Looked up from germline, CDR1 is LGHNA and CDR2 is YSLEER. The sequence was obtained from a human patient who received an intestinal transplant, so some T cells may come from the graft donor. The source was ileum tissue, collected 12 days after intestinal transplant. The chain has TRBV4-3 and TRBJ2-1, with D maybe TRBD1 (6 bases). The CDR3 bases are TGCGCCAGCAGCCAACCTCAGGGGAGCTCCTACAATGAGCAGTTCTTC. This translates into CASSQPQGSSYNEQFF.